The 29 T cell receptor beta chains in this list originate from one sample, sequenced in a study of blood T cell repertoires in COVID-19 (dated by TCRdb to the early 2020s). Library generation was performed with the immunoSEQ multiplex PCR assay. This immuneACCESS table, as held by TCRdb, lists in-frame sequences with V and J called but not all clones. Of the missing ones, under half trace to an unresolved V gene in checked studies; the others have no known cause. Counted in this sample were some 120,000 clones; about 84% of them appeared once. The biggest ten clones account for under 4% of the sample. The sequencing sample was made of peripheral blood. These TCRs come from a man between 60 and 75 years old with acute or convalescent COVID-19.

The chain uses TRBV29-1 and TRBJ2-7; tentatively, D is TRBD2 (6 bases). This CDR3 region has 13 residues. V was pared by 6 bases and J by 2 bases, with 14 bases between. Germline V gives CDR1 SQVTM, CDR2 ANQGSEA. CDR3 loop: CSVGTDKTYEQYF. The CDR3 DNA is TGCAGCGTAGGGACTGATAAAACCTACGAGCAGTACTTC.

This chain uses TRBV7-3 with TRBJ2-2; D unresolved. The CDR3 consists of 15 residues. Trimming took 4 bases from V and 2 from J, leaving 11 bases between them. CDR1 SGHTA and CDR2 FQGTGA come from the germline V gene. The chain's CDR3 is CASSSAAANTGELFF. The CDR3 nucleotides are TGTGCCAGCAGCTCCGCGGCGGCCAACACCGGGGAGCTGTTTTTT. Combining the CDR3 with reference TRBV7-3 and TRBJ2-2 gives the whole variable domain GAGVSQTPSNKVTEKGKYVELRCDPISGHTALYWYRQSLGQGPEFLIYFQGTGAADDSGLPNDRFFAVRPEGSVSTLKIQRTERGDSAVYLCASSSAAANTGELFFGEGSRLTVL.

The chain combines TRBV5-4 with TRBJ2-1; D is undetermined. CDR1 is SGHNT, CDR2 YYREEE, per germline (reference sequence). The V end was cut by 0 bases, the J end by 0 bases, with 13 bases between. CDR3 size: 17 residues. The CDR3 nucleotides read TGTGCCAGCAGCTTGGATCAGAGGTTGGGCTCCTACAATGAGCAGTTCTTC. Encoded protein: CASSLDQRLGSYNEQFF.

This clone was picked up a small number of times. The chain links TRBV2 to TRBJ1-1; tentative D call: TRBD1 (5 bases). Germline assignment: CDR1 SNHLY and CDR2 FYNNEI. This CDR3 has 18 residues. The germline V and J ends were trimmed by 0 bases and 0 bases, with 17 bases remaining between them. This CDR3 is CASSEARGWELLNTEAFF. The CDR3 DNA sequence: TGTGCCAGCAGTGAAGCGCGGGGGTGGGAACTGTTGAACACTGAAGCTTTCTTT.

This clone was counted once. The gene calls are TRBV6-5 and TRBJ2-4, with 12 bases lining up with TRBD2. Germline V CDR1 and CDR2: MNHEY, SVGAGI. Losses at the gene ends were 6 bases for V and 7 bases for J; bases not matched to a gene: 7. The CDR3 extends over 15 amino acids. The CDR3 DNA reads as TGTGCCAGCAGGCGACCGGGACTAGCGGGCAACATTCAGTACTTC. This encodes CASRRPGLAGNIQYF.

This chain uses TRBV19 with TRBJ1-5; 7 bases agree with TRBD1. Trimming cost V 4 bases and J 1 base; bases outside gene matches: 4. CDR3 length: 15 amino acids. From germline, CDR1 is LNHDA and CDR2 SQIVND (reference sequence). CDR3 nucleotide sequence: TGTGCCAGTAGTACACAGGGGAGCAGCAATCAGCCCCAGCATTTT. Protein product: CASSTQGSSNQPQHF.

J is TRBJ2-3 and V is TRBV19; 10 bases are a match to TRBD2. The CDR3 extends over 16 amino acids. Trimming removed 5 bases from V and 3 bases from J; junction bases left unmatched: 8. The V gene's germline CDR1 is LNHDA and CDR2 SQIVND (reference sequence). As DNA, the CDR3 is TGTGCCAGTAGTCTAATAGCGGGAGGTGGGACAGATACGCAGTATTTT. Protein product: CASSLIAGGGTDTQYF.

The chain has TRBV6-2 or TRBV6-3 and TRBJ2-5; D may be TRBD1 (5 bases). Per the germline V gene, CDR1 is MNHEY and CDR2 is SVGEGT. Trimming took off 6 bases at V and 0 bases at J, with 8 bases between the two ends. This CDR3 comprises 13 residues. The CDR3 sequence: CASSRQYQETQYF. For the CDR3, the DNA is TGTGCCAGCAGCCGACAGTACCAAGAGACCCAGTACTTC.

This chain connects TRBV19 to TRBJ1-4; 9 bases are shared with TRBD1. The V segment lost 7 bases and the J segment 4 bases; nucleotides outside the gene matches: 16. This CDR3 is 18 amino acids long. Germline CDR1 reads LNHDA; CDR2 reads SQIVND (reference sequence). CDR3 residues: CASTKPQDRGSLNEKLFF. For the CDR3, the DNA is TGTGCCAGTACCAAACCCCAGGACAGGGGTTCCCTTAATGAAAAACTGTTTTTT.

V gene TRBV2 combines with J gene TRBJ2-2; 8 bases map to TRBD2. J gave up 1 base and V 5 bases, and 9 bases lay outside the gene matches. The CDR3 totals 17 residues. From germline, CDR1 is SNHLY and CDR2 FYNNEI. The chain's CDR3 is CASSRNRLAMNTGELFF. The CDR3, as DNA: TGTGCCAGCAGTAGAAACAGACTAGCGATGAACACCGGGGAGCTGTTTTTT.

The genes are TRBV27 and TRBJ2-5; 8 bases line up with TRBD2. J lost 2 bases, V lost 4 bases, and 6 bases had no gene match. The germline gives CDR1 MNHEY, CDR2 SMNVEV (reference sequence). CDR3 length: 15 amino acids. The CDR3 protein is CASSSLAGTQETQYF. Written as DNA, the CDR3 is TGTGCCAGCAGTTCCTTAGCGGGAACGCAAGAGACCCAGTACTTC.

This chain uses TRBV11-1 with TRBJ1-3; D is perhaps TRBD1 (6 bases). V was pared by 5 bases and J by 0 bases, with 14 bases between. Germline V gene sequence: CDR1 SGHAT, CDR2 FQDESV (reference sequence). The CDR3 has 16 amino acids. The CDR3: CASSVPTGVSGNTIYF. CDR3 bases: TGTGCCAGCAGCGTCCCGACAGGAGTCTCTGGAAACACCATATATTTT.

The J gene is TRBJ2-3, the V gene TRBV13; TRBD2 agrees at 8 bases. Germline CDR1 PRHDT, CDR2 FYEKMQ (reference sequence). V trimming: 3 bases; J trimming: 6 bases; junction bases outside the gene matches: 5. There are 14 residues in the CDR3. The CDR3 region is CASSFSSGRDTQYF. Here the CDR3 DNA reads TGTGCCAGCAGCTTTTCTAGCGGGCGGGATACGCAGTATTTT.

V is TRBV19 and J is TRBJ2-7, with a tentative D call TRBD2 (6 bases). Trimming cost V 5 bases and J 2 bases, with 10 bases left between them. Germline values: CDR1 LNHDA, CDR2 SQIVND (reference sequence). This CDR3 comprises 13 residues. Here the CDR3 reads CASSEAGPYEQYF. Here the CDR3 DNA reads TGTGCCAGTAGTGAAGCGGGCCCCTACGAGCAGTACTTC.

The chain carries TRBV7-9 and TRBJ1-2, with D perhaps matching TRBD1 (6 bases). Between the trimmed V and J ends, which lost 3 bases and 5 bases, there was a span of 10 bases. This CDR3 spans 13 amino acids. Germline CDR1 SEHNR, CDR2 FQNEAQ (reference sequence). CDR3 bases: TGTGCCAGCAGCTTGGACAGAATATATGGCTACACCTTC. Translating gives CASSLDRIYGYTF.

As regards this clone: One junction end does not reproduce the germline sequence, and a read error may be involved. DNA of the CDR3: TGTGCCACCTCCGAGACAGGGTCGGGCGATCATCCCCAGCATTTT. It codes for CATSETGSGDHPQHF. The chain uses TRBV19 and TRBJ1-5; 7 bases match TRBD1. CDR3 length: 15 amino acids. The germline V gene encodes CDR1 LNHDA and CDR2 SQIVND (reference sequence).

This clone appeared a single time. This sequence joins TRBV6-6 and TRBJ2-7; no clear D gene. In germline, CDR1 is MNHNY, CDR2 SVGAGI (reference sequence). CDR3 length: 14 amino acids. The V gene lost 6 bases and the J gene lost 3 bases, with 15 bases spanning the gap. The CDR3 DNA is TGTGCCAGCAGAACAGCCACGGCGATCTACGAGCAGTACTTC. Its protein is CASRTATAIYEQYF.

This rearrangement joins TRBV5-4 to TRBJ2-7; TRBD1 agrees at 8 bases. This CDR3 has 15 residues. V shed 4 bases and J 3 bases; nucleotides not matched to a gene: 9. Germline V gene data show CDR1 as SGHNT and CDR2 as YYREEE (reference sequence). The CDR3 sequence: CASSLGPDRDYEQYF. The CDR3 DNA reads TGTGCCAGCAGCCTTGGTCCGGACAGGGACTACGAGCAGTACTTC.

The rearrangement joins TRBV4-3 to TRBJ2-7; D perhaps matches TRBD1 (6 bases). Germline-derived CDR1 and CDR2 are LGHNA and YSLEER. This CDR3 spans 15 amino acids. Trimming cost V 0 bases and J 4 bases, with 13 bases left between them. The CDR3 loop reads CASSQDPWGPYEQYF. The CDR3 coding sequence is TGCGCCAGCAGCCAAGATCCCTGGGGGCCTTACGAGCAGTACTTC.

This clone was seen only once. The rearrangement links TRBV15 to TRBJ1-2; the D gene is possibly TRBD1 (5 bases). Trimming pared 0 bases from V and 4 bases from J, leaving 12 bases between. Germline V lookup: CDR1 LNHNV, CDR2 YYDKDF (reference sequence). There are 15 residues in the CDR3. The CDR3 DNA reads TGTGCCACCAGCAGAGATCAGGGACTGGGCTATGGCTACACCTTC. It specifies CATSRDQGLGYGYTF.

This chain joins TRBV18 and TRBJ2-6; D perhaps matches TRBD2 (5 bases). The CDR3 extends over 17 amino acids. Trimming cost V 1 base and J 0 bases, with 10 bases left between them. Germline loops: CDR1 KGHSH, CDR2 LQKENI. The CDR3 spells CASSPRELRSGANVLTF. In DNA form, the CDR3 reads TGTGCCAGCTCACCACGGGAGCTCCGCTCTGGGGCCAACGTCCTGACTTTC.

This sequence joins TRBV7-3 and TRBJ2-1; 11 nucleotides line up with TRBD2. The CDR3 has 15 residues. In germline, CDR1 is SGHTA, CDR2 FQGTGA. Germline trimming cut 7 bases from V and 6 bases from J; bases unmatched to any gene: 8. CDR3 coding DNA: TGTGCCAGCAACCTAGGGACTAGCGGACGCAATGAGCAGTTCTTC. Its translation is CASNLGTSGRNEQFF.

The V call is TRBV7-8, the J call TRBJ1-1, with TRBD1 identical over 7 bases. The CDR3 spans 14 residues. The J segment lost 5 bases and the V segment lost 1 base, leaving 4 bases of the junction unmatched. CDR1 SGHVS and CDR2 FQNEAQ come from the germline V gene. For the CDR3, the DNA is TGTGCCAGCAGCTTAGGTGGACAGGAGACTGAAGCTTTCTTT. This gives the protein CASSLGGQETEAFF.

The V gene is TRBV19, the J gene TRBJ1-6; 7 nucleotides align to TRBD1. The CDR3 is 15 amino acids. Germline CDR1 LNHDA, CDR2 SQIVND (reference sequence). Trimming cost V 7 bases and J 10 bases; bases outside gene matches: 13. CDR3 protein: CASTTSTGIQSPLHF. CDR3 DNA: TGTGCCAGTACCACATCGACAGGGATACAGTCACCCCTCCACTTT.

The chain joins TRBV7-2 to TRBJ2-7; 11 bases agree with TRBD1. There are 14 residues in the CDR3. V lost 4 bases to trimming and J lost 6 bases; unmatched junction nucleotides: 5. Germline values: CDR1 SGHTA, CDR2 FQGNSA. The CDR3 region is CASSSGQGVIEQYF. The CDR3 nucleotides read TGTGCCAGCAGCTCGGGACAGGGGGTCATCGAGCAGTACTTC. Using reference TRBV7-2 and TRBJ2-7 for the parts outside the CDR3, the full variable domain is GAGVSQSPSNKVTEKGKDVELRCDPISGHTALYWYRQSLGQGLEFLIYFQGNSAPDKSGLPSDRFSAERTGGSVSTLTIQRTQQEDSAVYLCASSSGQGVIEQYFGPGTRLTVT.

This clone was seen just once. The chain uses TRBV7-2 and TRBJ2-7; D possibly corresponds to TRBD1 (6 bases). The V gene lost 5 bases and the J gene lost 0 bases, with 11 bases spanning the gap. The CDR3 extends over 14 amino acids. Germline V CDR1 and CDR2: SGHTA, FQGNSA. The CDR3 region has the DNA TGTGCCAGCAGCCCTGCGGACAGCTCCTACGAGCAGTACTTC. Translation: CASSPADSSYEQYF.

V is TRBV28 and J is TRBJ1-5; 7 bases line up with TRBD1. The CDR3 is 16 amino acids. Germline CDR1 reads MDHEN; CDR2 reads SYDVKM. With V trimmed by 5 bases and J by 0 bases, 7 bases remained unmatched. The CDR3 DNA reads as TGTGCCAGCAGTCCCCCAGGGGGTTATAGCAATCAGCCCCAGCATTTT. Protein sequence: CASSPPGGYSNQPQHF.

The rearrangement joins TRBV27 to TRBJ2-3; TRBD2 might be the D (6 bases). The germline CDR1 and CDR2 sequences are MNHEY and SMNVEV (reference sequence). The ends were cut back, 5 bases at V and 4 bases at J, with 22 bases in the middle. This CDR3 has 17 amino acids. The CDR3: CASSRLSGATRPDTQYF. The CDR3 DNA is TGTGCCAGCAGTCGTCTCTCGGGAGCCACGCGTCCAGATACGCAGTATTTT.

The V and J genes are TRBV11-2 and TRBJ2-3; D unclear. V lost 5 bases and J 0 bases, leaving 9 bases between the germline ends. CDR3 length: 14 residues. CDR1 is SGHAT and CDR2 is FQNNGV in the germline V gene. The CDR3 protein is CASSPRRSTDTQYF. In DNA form, the CDR3 reads TGTGCCAGCAGCCCCCGCAGGAGCACAGATACGCAGTATTTT.